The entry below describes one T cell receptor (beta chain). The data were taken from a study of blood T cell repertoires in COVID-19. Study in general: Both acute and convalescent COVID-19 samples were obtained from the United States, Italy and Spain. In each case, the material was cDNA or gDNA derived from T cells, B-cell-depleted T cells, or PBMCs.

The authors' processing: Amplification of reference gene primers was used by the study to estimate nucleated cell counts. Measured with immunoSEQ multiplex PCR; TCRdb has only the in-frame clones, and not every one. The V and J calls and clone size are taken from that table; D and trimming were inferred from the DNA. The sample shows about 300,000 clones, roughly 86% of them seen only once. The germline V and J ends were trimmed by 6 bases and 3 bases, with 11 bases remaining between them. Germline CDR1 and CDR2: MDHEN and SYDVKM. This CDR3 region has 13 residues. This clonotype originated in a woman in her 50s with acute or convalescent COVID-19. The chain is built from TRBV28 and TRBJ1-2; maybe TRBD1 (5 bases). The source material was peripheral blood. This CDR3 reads CASSQGFDYGYTF. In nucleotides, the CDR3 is TGTGCCAGCAGCCAGGGCTTCGACTATGGCTACACCTTC.